Sequencing of this T cell receptor beta chain was carried out in a study of brain T cells in children with intractable seizures. Whole-study findings and limits: Clones missing pre-surgery may reflect undersampling of that blood sample.

Using immunoSEQ multiplex PCR, the repertoire was profiled, and TCRdb retains in-frame clones only, with some absent. The sample gives around 80,000 clones, approximately 90% of which show up once; around 24% is in the top ten. Pre-surgery treatment included at least one anti-epileptic drug. Regarding this clone: No antigen is known for it.

The CDR3 runs 12 residues. Germline V gene data show CDR1 as GTSNPN and CDR2 as SVGIG (reference sequence). V was shortened by 4 bases and J by 1 base, with 7 bases between the two germline ends. The genes are TRBV30 and TRBJ1-2; D gene ambiguous. This receptor was obtained from a girl aged 2-10 years with Rasmussen encephalitis and intractable seizures. The sample in question was peripheral blood, obtained at surgery. The CDR3 here is CAWIQFNYGYTF. The CDR3 nucleotides are TGTGCCTGGATACAATTTAACTATGGCTACACCTTC.